Reported below is one T cell receptor (beta chain). The assay was immunoSEQ multiplex PCR, and TCRdb's table has in-frame clones only and misses some. The sample holds under 85,000 clones, approximately 91% seen once. This entry belongs to a study of OX40 agonist ivuxolimab in advanced cancers. Study as a whole: An agonistic anti-OX40 (CD134) antibody, ivuxolimab, was used to treat the patients.

The J segment lost 0 bases and the V segment lost 2 bases, leaving 0 bases of the junction unmatched. From germline, CDR1 is MNHNY and CDR2 SVGAGI (reference sequence). This CDR3 contains 15 residues. Source: CD4+ or CD8+ T cells sorted from blood, taken in a trial of the OX40 agonist ivuxolimab. The sequence was obtained from an adult with an advanced solid tumor such as melanoma, head and neck, liver or kidney cancer. The genes are TRBV6-6 and TRBJ2-4; 8 bases map to TRBD2. The CDR3 DNA is TGTGCCAGCAGTTACGCGGGGGGAGCCAAAAACATTCAGTACTTC. Residues: CASSYAGGAKNIQYF.